This T cell receptor (beta chain) came from a study of blood T cell repertoires in COVID-19. Clinical histories supplied by participants themselves formed the basis of cohort assignment. Per the original data handling: Amplifying reference gene primers gave estimates of nucleated cell counts. Sequenced by immunoSEQ multiplex PCR; TCRdb stores in-frame clones only, minus some. V, J and clone size derive from that table, while D and trimming were established from the DNA sequence. Seen here are 380,000 or so clones, roughly 86% observed once, and the top ten hold about 2.1%. Unmatched junction bases numbered 4, after V lost 3 bases and J lost 4 bases. The V gene's germline CDR1 is MNHNS and CDR2 SASEGT. The CDR3 has 16 amino acids.

V gene TRBV6-1 combines with J gene TRBJ2-5; TRBD2 agrees at 14 bases. The specimen was PBMCs or T cells enriched from blood (not recorded which). The sequence came from a woman between 40 and 55 years old with acute COVID-19. CDR3 nucleotide sequence: TGTGCCAGCAGTGACGTAGGGACTAGCGGGGGAGAGACCCAGTACTTC. Its translation is CASSDVGTSGGETQYF.